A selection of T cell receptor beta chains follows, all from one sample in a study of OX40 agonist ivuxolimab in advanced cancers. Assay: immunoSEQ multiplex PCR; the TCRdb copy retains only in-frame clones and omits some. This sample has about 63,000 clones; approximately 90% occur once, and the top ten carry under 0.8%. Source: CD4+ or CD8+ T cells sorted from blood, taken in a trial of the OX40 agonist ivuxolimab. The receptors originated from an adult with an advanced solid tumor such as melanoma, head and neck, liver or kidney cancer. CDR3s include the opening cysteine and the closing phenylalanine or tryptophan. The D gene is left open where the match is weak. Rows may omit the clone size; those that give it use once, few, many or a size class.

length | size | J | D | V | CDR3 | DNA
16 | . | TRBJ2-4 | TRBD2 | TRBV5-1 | CASSLVTSGSVGIQYF | TGCGCCAGCAGCTTGGTTACTAGCGGGAGTGTAGGCATTCAGTACTTC
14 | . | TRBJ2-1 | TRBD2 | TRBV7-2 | CASSPVAGEGEQFF | TGTGCCAGCAGCCCGGTAGCGGGAGAGGGTGAGCAGTTCTTC
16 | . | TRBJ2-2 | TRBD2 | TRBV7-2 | CASSPGGSGDYGELFF | TGTGCCAGCAGTCCTGGCGGGAGCGGGGACTACGGGGAGCTGTTTTTT
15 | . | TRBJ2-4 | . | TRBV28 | CASSLVSLAKNIQYF | TGTGCCAGCAGTTTAGTCTCCCTAGCCAAAAACATTCAGTACTTC
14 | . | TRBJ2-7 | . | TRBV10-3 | CAISDTAGSYEQYF | TGTGCCATCAGTGATACAGCGGGTAGCTACGAGCAGTACTTC
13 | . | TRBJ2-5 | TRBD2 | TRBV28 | CASISGRGETQYF | TGTGCCAGCATAAGCGGGAGAGGCGAGACCCAGTACTTC
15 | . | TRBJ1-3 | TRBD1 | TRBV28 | CASSIGTGVGNTIYF | TGTGCCAGCAGTATCGGGACAGGGGTTGGAAACACCATATATTTT
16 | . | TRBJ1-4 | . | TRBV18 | CASSPLGMGTNEKLFF | TGTGCCAGCTCACCCCTAGGGATGGGGACTAATGAAAAACTGTTTTTT
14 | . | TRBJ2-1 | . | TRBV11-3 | CASSPAGPRDEQFF | TGTGCCAGCAGCCCCGCCGGGCCCCGCGATGAGCAGTTCTTC
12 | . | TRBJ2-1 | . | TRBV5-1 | CASSLAQNEQFF | TGCGCCAGCAGCTTGGCCCAGAATGAGCAGTTCTTC
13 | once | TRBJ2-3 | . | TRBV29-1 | CSVEDQGLDTQYF | TGCAGCGTTGAAGATCAGGGGTTAGATACGCAGTATTTT
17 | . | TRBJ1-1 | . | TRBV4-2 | CASRQGITGTSNTEAFF | TGTGCCAGCAGGCAAGGAATAACCGGGACATCGAACACTGAAGCTTTCTTT
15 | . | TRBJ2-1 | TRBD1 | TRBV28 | CASSLTGQGKNEQFF | TGTGCCAGCAGTTTAACGGGACAGGGGAAGAATGAGCAGTTCTTC
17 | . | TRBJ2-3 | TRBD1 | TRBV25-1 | CASSESATGLGTDTQYF | TGTGCCAGCAGTGAATCCGCGACAGGGTTGGGAACAGATACGCAGTATTTT
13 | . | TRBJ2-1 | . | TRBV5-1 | CASSLQSGIEQFF | TGCGCCAGCAGCCTCCAGTCCGGGATTGAGCAGTTCTTC
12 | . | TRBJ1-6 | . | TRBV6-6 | CASKSDNSPLHF | TGTGCCAGCAAGAGCGATAATTCACCCCTCCACTTT
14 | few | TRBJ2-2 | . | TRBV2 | CASTDSPNTGELFF | TGTGCCAGCACGGACAGCCCTAACACCGGGGAGCTGTTTTTT
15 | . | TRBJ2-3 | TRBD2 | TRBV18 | CASSRREISTDTQYF | TGTGCCAGCTCGAGGCGGGAGATAAGCACAGATACGCAGTATTTT
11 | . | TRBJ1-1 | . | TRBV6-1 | CASREFTEAFF | TGTGCCAGCAGAGAGTTTACTGAAGCTTTCTTT
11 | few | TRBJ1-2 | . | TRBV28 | CASSLAGGYTF | TGTGCCAGCAGTTTGGCGGGAGGCTACACCTTC
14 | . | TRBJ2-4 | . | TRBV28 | CASVHREVKNIQYF | TGTGCCAGTGTGCACAGGGAAGTCAAAAACATTCAGTACTTC
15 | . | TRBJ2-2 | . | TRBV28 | CASSLSPGHPGELFF | TGTGCCAGCAGTTTATCCCCAGGGCATCCCGGGGAGCTGTTTTTT
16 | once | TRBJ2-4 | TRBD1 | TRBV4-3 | CASSQTVTGAANIQYF | TGCGCCAGCAGCCAGACCGTGACAGGGGCGGCAAACATTCAGTACTTC
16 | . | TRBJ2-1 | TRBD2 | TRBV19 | CASSIRLAGGNNEQFF | TGTGCCAGTAGTATTCGTCTAGCGGGAGGTAACAATGAGCAGTTCTTC
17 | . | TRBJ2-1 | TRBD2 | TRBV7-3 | CASSLTPAGRANNEQFF | TGTGCCAGCAGCTTAACGCCCGCGGGGAGGGCCAACAATGAGCAGTTCTTC
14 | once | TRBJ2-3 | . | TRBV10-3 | CAIKGAFSTDTQYF | TGTGCCATCAAAGGGGCCTTTAGCACAGATACGCAGTATTTT
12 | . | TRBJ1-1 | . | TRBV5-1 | CASSVDRLEAFF | TGCGCCAGCAGCGTAGACAGGTTAGAAGCTTTCTTT
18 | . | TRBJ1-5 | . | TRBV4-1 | CASSQESPATNSNQPQHF | TGCGCCAGCAGCCAAGAAAGTCCAGCGACCAATAGCAATCAGCCCCAGCATTTT
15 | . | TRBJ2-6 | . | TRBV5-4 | CASSRWGSGANVLTF | TGTGCCAGCAGCCGATGGGGCTCTGGGGCCAACGTCCTGACTTTC
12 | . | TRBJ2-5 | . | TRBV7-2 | CASSLAGETQYF | TGTGCCAGCAGCTTAGCGGGAGAGACCCAGTACTTC
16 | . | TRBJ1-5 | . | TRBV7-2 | CASSTRMGGSNQPQHF | TGTGCCAGCAGCACCCGAATGGGGGGAAGCAATCAGCCCCAGCATTTT
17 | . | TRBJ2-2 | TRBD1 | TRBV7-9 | CASSRQGQAMPTGELFF | TGTGCCAGCAGCCGACAGGGACAGGCCATGCCCACCGGGGAGCTGTTTTTT
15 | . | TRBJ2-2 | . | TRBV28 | CASSPSRLTVGELFF | TGTGCCAGCAGCCCCTCAAGACTAACTGTCGGGGAGCTGTTTTTT
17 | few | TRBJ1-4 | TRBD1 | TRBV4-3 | CASSQGRGQAVTEKLFF | TGCGCCAGCAGCCAAGGCCGCGGACAGGCCGTCACTGAAAAACTGTTTTTT
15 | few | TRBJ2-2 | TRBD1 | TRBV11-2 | CASSWDRANTGELFF | TGTGCCAGCAGCTGGGACAGGGCGAACACCGGGGAGCTGTTTTTT
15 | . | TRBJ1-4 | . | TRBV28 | CASSPGTATNEKLFF | TGTGCCAGCAGTCCCGGGACGGCAACTAATGAAAAACTGTTTTTT
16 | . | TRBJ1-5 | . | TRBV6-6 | CASSPLVGVSNQPQHF | TGTGCCAGCAGTCCCCTCGTCGGTGTTAGCAATCAGCCCCAGCATTTT
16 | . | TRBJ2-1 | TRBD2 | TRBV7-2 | CASSELAQPVSNEQFF | TGTGCCAGCAGCGAACTAGCGCAACCTGTAAGCAATGAGCAGTTCTTC
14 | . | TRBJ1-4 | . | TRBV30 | CAWKWGRGVEKLFF | TGTGCCTGGAAATGGGGCCGAGGGGTTGAAAAACTGTTTTTT
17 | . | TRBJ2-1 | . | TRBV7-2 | CASSLRLVSTSYNEQFF | TGTGCCAGCAGCTTAAGGCTGGTTAGCACCTCCTACAATGAGCAGTTCTTC
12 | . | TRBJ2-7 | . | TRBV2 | CASSEVSREQYF | TGTGCCAGCAGTGAGGTATCGAGGGAGCAGTACTTC
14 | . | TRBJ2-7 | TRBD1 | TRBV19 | CASTPGQGTREQYF | TGTGCCAGTACCCCGGGACAGGGGACACGCGAGCAGTACTTC
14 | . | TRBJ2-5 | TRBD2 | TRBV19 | CASSMGLASETQYF | TGTGCCAGTAGTATGGGACTAGCGAGTGAGACCCAGTACTTC
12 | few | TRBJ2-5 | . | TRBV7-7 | CASSPDTKTQYF | TGTGCTAGCAGCCCGGACACTAAGACCCAGTACTTC
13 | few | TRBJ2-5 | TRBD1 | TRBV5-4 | CASSYDRGETQYF | TGTGCCAGCAGTTATGACAGGGGGGAGACCCAGTACTTC
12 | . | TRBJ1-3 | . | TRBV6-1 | CATQSTGNTIYF | TGTGCCACTCAGTCGACAGGAAACACCATATATTTT
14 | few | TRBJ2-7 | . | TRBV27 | CASSLRGAHYEQYF | TGTGCCAGCAGTTTACGCGGGGCCCACTACGAGCAGTACTTC
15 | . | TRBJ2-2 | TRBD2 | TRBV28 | CATSGAGGLTGELFF | TGTGCCACATCAGGGGCGGGAGGACTTACCGGGGAGCTGTTTTTT